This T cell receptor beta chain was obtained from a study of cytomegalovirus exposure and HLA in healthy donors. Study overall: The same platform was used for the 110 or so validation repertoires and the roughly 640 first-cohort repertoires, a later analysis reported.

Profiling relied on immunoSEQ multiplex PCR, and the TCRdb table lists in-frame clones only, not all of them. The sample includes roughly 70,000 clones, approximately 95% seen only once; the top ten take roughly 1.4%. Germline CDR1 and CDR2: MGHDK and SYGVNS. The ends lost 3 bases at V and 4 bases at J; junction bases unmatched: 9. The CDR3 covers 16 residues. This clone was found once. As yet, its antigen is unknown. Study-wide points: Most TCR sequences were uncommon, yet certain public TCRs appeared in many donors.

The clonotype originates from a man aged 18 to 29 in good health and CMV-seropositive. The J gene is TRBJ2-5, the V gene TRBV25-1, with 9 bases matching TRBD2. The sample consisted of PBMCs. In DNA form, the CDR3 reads TGTGCCAGCAGTGATCCTAGCGGGACATTGGGAGAGACCCAGTACTTC. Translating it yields CASSDPSGTLGETQYF.